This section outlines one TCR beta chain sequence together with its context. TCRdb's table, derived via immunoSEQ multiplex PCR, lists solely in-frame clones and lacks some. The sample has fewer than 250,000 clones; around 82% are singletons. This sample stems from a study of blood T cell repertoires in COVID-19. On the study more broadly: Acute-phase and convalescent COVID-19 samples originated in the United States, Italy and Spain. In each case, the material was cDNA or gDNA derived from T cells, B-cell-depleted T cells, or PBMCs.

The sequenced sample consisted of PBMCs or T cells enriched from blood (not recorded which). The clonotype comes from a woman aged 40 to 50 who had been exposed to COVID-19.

CDR3 amino acids: CASSPLAQAYNEQFF. CDR3 DNA: TGTGCCAGCTCACCTCTGGCCCAGGCCTACAATGAGCAGTTCTTC. The rearrangement uses TRBV18 and TRBJ2-1; D unresolved. CDR1 KGHSH and CDR2 LQKENI come from the germline V gene. V dropped 3 bases and J dropped 2 bases, with 11 bases sitting between them. This CDR3 has 15 amino acids.